Shown below are 10 T cell receptor beta chains from a single sample sequenced in a study of patients and donors after allogeneic stem cell transplantation. From the RT-PCR reads, TCRdb called clonotypes with MiXCR, one entry per CDR3 protein. The sample lists 800,000 to 1,000,000 distinct CDR3 sequences, about a sixth seen once, with 5% to 7.5% in the top ten. The sequenced material came from blood, either unsorted or a sorted T cell fraction (not recorded which). These receptors were taken from a human donor who was either an allogeneic HSCT recipient or a stem cell or donor lymphocyte infusion donor (not recorded which). It is not recorded whose cells these are; they may come from a transplant donor.

In this sample, this clonotype turned up many times. The chain combines TRBV18 with TRBJ2-7; D is ambiguous. The germline V and J ends were trimmed by 5 bases and 6 bases, with 8 bases remaining between them. CDR3 length: 11 residues. CDR1 KGHSH and CDR2 LQKENI come from the germline V gene. The CDR3 coding sequence is TGTGCCAGCTCAACACAGAGCGAGCAGTACTTC. This translates into CASSTQSEQYF.

This chain uses TRBV9 with TRBJ2-5; 7 bases line up with TRBD1. CDR1 is SGDLS, CDR2 YYNGEE, per germline. This CDR3 contains 15 residues. The V gene end was trimmed by 0 bases and the J gene end by 2 bases; junction bases not matched to a gene: 4. The chain's CDR3 is CASSVVQGRQETQYF. The CDR3 DNA reads TGTGCCAGCAGCGTAGTACAGGGGAGACAAGAGACCCAGTACTTC. Combining the CDR3 with reference TRBV9 and TRBJ2-5 gives the whole variable domain DSGVTQTPKHLITATGQRVTLRCSPRSGDLSVYWYQQSLDQGLQFLIQYYNGEERAKGNILERFSAQQFPDLHSELNLSSLELGDSALYFCASSVVQGRQETQYFGPGTRLLVL.

This clonotype has just a few counts. V is TRBV7-2 and J is TRBJ2-1; 9 bases are shared with TRBD2. V dropped 1 base and J dropped 7; count of bases not matched to a gene: 11. The CDR3 contains 17 residues. Germline V gene sequence: CDR1 SGHTA, CDR2 FQGNSA. CDR3 sequence: CASSLVAAGGIRNEQFF. Here the CDR3 DNA reads TGTGCCAGCAGCTTAGTGGCAGCGGGGGGAATCCGTAATGAGCAGTTCTTC.

In this sample, this clonotype turned up a few times. The rearrangement joins TRBV4-1 to TRBJ1-2; 7 bases agree with TRBD1. Germline V gene sequence: CDR1 MGHRA, CDR2 YSYEKL. The CDR3 totals 12 residues. V dropped 8 bases and J dropped 2; count of bases not matched to a gene: 2. This CDR3 is CASQGQNYGYTF. As DNA, the CDR3 is TGCGCCAGCCAGGGACAGAACTATGGCTACACCTTC.

This clonotype was counted only a few times. The rearrangement links TRBV29-1 to TRBJ2-2, with D perhaps matching TRBD2 (5 bases). V lost 3 bases and J lost 6, with 23 bases in between. This CDR3 has 17 residues. Germline CDR1 SQVTM, CDR2 ANQGSEA. The CDR3 sequence is CSVDEGWREGRAGELFF. The CDR3 DNA reads TGCAGCGTTGACGAGGGTTGGAGAGAGGGCCGGGCCGGGGAGCTGTTTTTT.

The chain couples TRBV7-9 to TRBJ1-5, with no clear D. Germline V gene sequence: CDR1 SEHNR, CDR2 FQNEAQ (reference sequence). The CDR3 has 16 amino acids. Trimming pared 1 base from V and 5 bases from J, leaving 15 bases between. CDR3 residues: CASSLGGGQVYQPQHF. The CDR3 bases are TGTGCCAGCAGCTTAGGAGGTGGTCAGGTGTATCAGCCCCAGCATTTT.

This clonotype has more than one count but fewer than ten. The V and J genes are TRBV5-1 and TRBJ2-7, with a tentative D call TRBD1 (5 bases). Looked up from germline, CDR1 is SGHRS and CDR2 is YFSETQ. CDR3 size: 13 residues. V lost 1 base, J lost 3 bases, and 8 bases lay in between. The CDR3 sequence is CASSLQGDYEQYF. For the CDR3, the DNA is TGCGCCAGCAGCTTGCAGGGCGACTACGAGCAGTACTTC.

The CDR3 loop reads CASSQEPRYPYEQYF. The CDR3 DNA reads TGTGCCAGCAGCCAAGAACCCAGGTACCCCTACGAGCAGTACTTC. The chain couples TRBV4-2 to TRBJ2-7, with D unclear. The V gene lost 0 bases and the J gene lost 2 bases, with 11 bases spanning the gap. The CDR3 consists of 15 residues. The germline gives CDR1 LGHNA, CDR2 YNFKEQ.

This clonotype was picked up many times. The V and J genes are TRBV29-1 and TRBJ1-4; TRBD1 aligns across 12 bases. This CDR3 comprises 15 residues. The V gene's germline CDR1 is SQVTM and CDR2 ANQGSEA. V dropped 1 base and J dropped 6; count of bases not matched to a gene: 3. For the CDR3, the DNA is TGCAGCGTTGAAGGGGACAGGGGGCGGGATGAAAAACTGTTTTTT. Protein product: CSVEGDRGRDEKLFF.

This sequence joins TRBV25-1 and TRBJ2-1, with 10 bases fitting TRBD1. V shed 6 bases, J shed 7 bases, and the junction held 6 bases outside the gene matches. Germline V lookup: CDR1 MGHDK, CDR2 SYGVNS. This CDR3 has 14 residues. CDR3 in DNA: TGTGCCAGCAGAGACAGGGGGCTGCGGAATGAGCAGTTCTTC. Its translation is CASRDRGLRNEQFF.